These T cell receptor beta chains were read from a single sample in a study of CD8 T cells in ankylosing spondylitis. MiXCR was run by TCRdb on the 5' RACE reads, yielding one entry per CDR3 protein. The sample has fewer than 550,000 distinct CDR3 sequences, roughly 5.3% seen once. The sequenced material came from blood, either unsorted or a sorted T cell fraction (not recorded which). These receptor sequences come from a male donor with ankylosing spondylitis. The CDR3 runs from the conserved cysteine through the conserved F or W. Each record gives: D gene, J gene, clone size, V gene, CDR3 protein, CDR3 DNA. The D gene is left open where the match is weak. Clone size is given for some rows only: seen once, a few or many times, or a class if the clone is expanded.

d_gene: TRBD1
j_gene: TRBJ1-5
abundance: many
v_gene: TRBV7-4
CDR3aa: CASSPRTGPYQPQHF
CDR3nt: TGTGCCAGCAGCCCCCGGACAGGGCCTTATCAGCCCCAGCATTTT

d_gene: NA
j_gene: TRBJ2-7
abundance: many
v_gene: TRBV10-3
CDR3aa: CAISESGQGLGYEQYF
CDR3nt: TGTGCCATCAGTGAGTCGGGACAGGGACTAGGCTACGAGCAGTACTTC

d_gene: NA
j_gene: TRBJ2-7
abundance: many
v_gene: TRBV5-1
CDR3aa: CASSLVGSNYEQYF
CDR3nt: TGCGCCAGCAGCTTGGTCGGGTCCAACTACGAGCAGTACTTC

d_gene: NA
j_gene: TRBJ2-2
abundance: many
v_gene: TRBV7-2
CDR3aa: CASSLGRRLNTGELFF
CDR3nt: TGTGCCAGCAGCTTAGGCCGGCGGTTAAACACCGGGGAGCTGTTTTTT

d_gene: NA
j_gene: TRBJ1-5
abundance: many
v_gene: TRBV7-9
CDR3aa: CASSLGAVQPQHF
CDR3nt: TGTGCCAGCAGCCTTGGGGCAGTCCAGCCCCAGCATTTT

d_gene: NA
j_gene: TRBJ2-5
abundance: few
v_gene: TRBV20-1
CDR3aa: CCARDWGRGAQETQYF
CDR3nt: TGCTGTGCTAGAGATTGGGGCAGAGGGGCCCAAGAGACCCAGTACTTC

d_gene: NA
j_gene: TRBJ2-2
abundance: many
v_gene: TRBV6-1
CDR3aa: CASRRRQNTGELFF
CDR3nt: TGTGCCAGCCGTCGACGACAGAACACCGGGGAGCTGTTTTTT

d_gene: NA
j_gene: TRBJ1-1
abundance: many
v_gene: TRBV29-1
CDR3aa: CSVMEGMDTEAFF
CDR3nt: TGCAGCGTTATGGAGGGAATGGATACTGAAGCTTTCTTT

d_gene: TRBD1
j_gene: TRBJ1-6
abundance: many
v_gene: TRBV9
CDR3aa: CASSVDGQGNSPLHF
CDR3nt: TGTGCCAGCAGCGTAGACGGACAGGGAAATTCACCCCTCCACTTT

d_gene: NA
j_gene: TRBJ2-7
abundance: few
v_gene: TRBV7-2
CDR3aa: CASSPYRDNEQYF
CDR3nt: TGTGCCAGCAGCCCATACCGGGACAACGAGCAGTACTTC

d_gene: NA
j_gene: TRBJ2-3
abundance: many
v_gene: TRBV5-4
CDR3aa: CASSGRDYGTDTQYF
CDR3nt: TGTGCCAGCAGCGGGCGGGATTACGGCACAGATACGCAGTATTTT

d_gene: TRBD2
j_gene: TRBJ2-3
abundance: few
v_gene: TRBV12-3/TRBV12-4
CDR3aa: CASQRGLKDTQYF
CDR3nt: TGTGCCAGCCAGCGGGGGCTGAAGGATACGCAGTATTTT

d_gene: NA
j_gene: TRBJ2-5
abundance: NA
v_gene: TRBV5-5
CDR3aa: CASSGRQVQETQYF
CDR3nt: TGTGCCAGCAGTGGCCGACAGGTCCAAGAGACCCAGTACTTC

d_gene: NA
j_gene: TRBJ2-7
abundance: many
v_gene: TRBV28
CDR3aa: CASSFRRAPPYYEQYF
CDR3nt: TGTGCCAGCAGTTTCCGACGAGCACCCCCATATTACGAGCAGTACTTC

d_gene: NA
j_gene: TRBJ2-5
abundance: many
v_gene: TRBV7-2
CDR3aa: CASSFRTVQETQYF
CDR3nt: TGTGCCAGCAGCTTTCGGACAGTTCAAGAGACCCAGTACTTC

d_gene: NA
j_gene: TRBJ2-1
abundance: many
v_gene: TRBV4-2
CDR3aa: CASSQVRQGGLEQFF
CDR3nt: TGTGCCAGCAGCCAAGTGAGGCAGGGCGGTTTAGAGCAGTTCTTC

d_gene: TRBD2
j_gene: TRBJ2-7
abundance: many
v_gene: TRBV12-3/TRBV12-4
CDR3aa: CASSLGGLADYEQYF
CDR3nt: TGTGCCAGCAGTTTAGGAGGACTAGCGGACTACGAGCAGTACTTC

d_gene: NA
j_gene: TRBJ1-2
abundance: many
v_gene: TRBV20-1
CDR3aa: CSAEYRDGYTF
CDR3nt: TGCAGTGCGGAATACAGGGACGGCTACACCTTC

d_gene: TRBD1
j_gene: TRBJ1-2
abundance: many
v_gene: TRBV12-3/TRBV12-4
CDR3aa: CASTTGTAFNYGYTF
CDR3nt: TGTGCCAGCACCACCGGGACAGCATTTAACTATGGCTACACCTTC

d_gene: TRBD1
j_gene: TRBJ1-6
abundance: many
v_gene: TRBV7-2
CDR3aa: CASSPGTGGRNSPLHF
CDR3nt: TGTGCCAGCAGCCCCGGGACAGGGGGCCGGAATTCACCCCTCCACTTT

d_gene: TRBD1
j_gene: TRBJ1-2
abundance: many
v_gene: TRBV7-9
CDR3aa: CAGSTGAWNNYGYTF
CDR3nt: TGTGCCGGATCGACAGGGGCTTGGAATAACTATGGCTACACCTTC

d_gene: NA
j_gene: TRBJ1-1
abundance: few
v_gene: TRBV20-1
CDR3aa: CSARWDVDTEAFF
CDR3nt: TGCAGTGCTAGGTGGGACGTTGACACTGAAGCTTTCTTT

d_gene: NA
j_gene: TRBJ1-1
abundance: many
v_gene: TRBV4-3
CDR3aa: CASSQEPLIPEAFF
CDR3nt: TGCGCCAGCAGCCAAGAACCCTTGATACCCGAAGCTTTCTTT

d_gene: TRBD2
j_gene: TRBJ2-1
abundance: many
v_gene: TRBV7-8
CDR3aa: CASSLGATSGTVDEQFF
CDR3nt: TGTGCCAGCAGCTTAGGCGCTACTAGCGGGACGGTGGATGAGCAGTTCTTC

d_gene: NA
j_gene: TRBJ1-2
abundance: many
v_gene: TRBV25-1
CDR3aa: CASSEYREGPNYGYTF
CDR3nt: TGTGCCAGCAGTGAATATAGGGAGGGGCCTAACTATGGCTACACCTTC

d_gene: NA
j_gene: TRBJ2-5
abundance: many
v_gene: TRBV29-1
CDR3aa: CSVEDPGLEAQYF
CDR3nt: TGCAGCGTTGAAGATCCGGGCTTAGAGGCCCAGTACTTC

d_gene: NA
j_gene: TRBJ1-5
abundance: many
v_gene: TRBV6-6
CDR3aa: CASSYFPNQPQHF
CDR3nt: TGTGCCAGCAGTTACTTTCCCAATCAGCCCCAGCATTTT

d_gene: NA
j_gene: TRBJ1-2
abundance: many
v_gene: TRBV7-9
CDR3aa: CASSRSRDYGYTF
CDR3nt: TGTGCCAGCAGCCGCTCGAGGGATTATGGCTACACCTTC

d_gene: NA
j_gene: TRBJ2-5
abundance: many
v_gene: TRBV5-1
CDR3aa: CASSLVGIRQETQYF
CDR3nt: TGCGCCAGCAGCTTGGTAGGGATCAGGCAAGAGACCCAGTACTTC

d_gene: NA
j_gene: TRBJ1-2
abundance: many
v_gene: TRBV3-1
CDR3aa: CASSRDGTYGYTF
CDR3nt: TGTGCCAGCAGCCGCGACGGTACCTATGGCTACACCTTC

d_gene: NA
j_gene: TRBJ1-5
abundance: many
v_gene: TRBV18
CDR3aa: CASSPMAQSQGQPQHF
CDR3nt: TGTGCCAGCTCACCAATGGCTCAGTCGCAGGGTCAGCCCCAGCATTTT

d_gene: NA
j_gene: TRBJ1-2
abundance: many
v_gene: TRBV29-1
CDR3aa: CSVEDLLVPPGYTF
CDR3nt: TGCAGCGTTGAAGATCTTCTGGTTCCCCCGGGCTACACCTTC

d_gene: NA
j_gene: TRBJ2-7
abundance: NA
v_gene: TRBV5-5
CDR3aa: CASSLTPITYEQYF
CDR3nt: TGTGCCAGCAGCCTGACACCCATCACCTACGAGCAGTACTTC

d_gene: TRBD2
j_gene: TRBJ2-7
abundance: many
v_gene: TRBV6-2/TRBV6-3
CDR3aa: CASSSMVARGGYEQYF
CDR3nt: TGTGCCAGCAGTTCCATGGTAGCCCGGGGGGGCTACGAGCAGTACTTC

d_gene: NA
j_gene: TRBJ1-3
abundance: many
v_gene: TRBV5-1
CDR3aa: CASSAGEALGNTIYF
CDR3nt: TGCGCCAGCAGCGCCGGCGAGGCTCTTGGAAACACCATATATTTT

d_gene: TRBD1
j_gene: TRBJ2-5
abundance: many
v_gene: TRBV20-1
CDR3aa: CSAYGQDQETQYF
CDR3nt: TGCAGTGCCTATGGACAGGATCAAGAGACCCAGTACTTC

d_gene: TRBD1
j_gene: TRBJ1-1
abundance: few
v_gene: TRBV7-2
CDR3aa: CASSVTGGTEAFF
CDR3nt: TGTGCCAGCAGCGTGACAGGGGGGACTGAAGCTTTCTTT

d_gene: TRBD1
j_gene: TRBJ1-2
abundance: many
v_gene: TRBV6-2/TRBV6-3
CDR3aa: CASSFPDRPTNYGYTF
CDR3nt: TGTGCCAGCAGTTTCCCGGACAGGCCGACTAACTATGGCTACACCTTC

d_gene: NA
j_gene: TRBJ1-3
abundance: many
v_gene: TRBV5-1
CDR3aa: CASSLGSGENTIYF
CDR3nt: TGCGCCAGCAGCTTGGGTTCAGGGGAAAACACCATATATTTT

d_gene: NA
j_gene: TRBJ1-1
abundance: NA
v_gene: TRBV21-1
CDR3aa: CASSAPRRSEAFF
CDR3nt: TGTGCCAGCAGCGCTCCCCGAAGGTCTGAAGCTTTCTTT

d_gene: NA
j_gene: TRBJ1-1
abundance: many
v_gene: TRBV25-1
CDR3aa: CATQGNTEAFF
CDR3nt: TGTGCCACCCAGGGGAACACTGAAGCTTTCTTT

d_gene: NA
j_gene: TRBJ1-2
abundance: many
v_gene: TRBV20-1
CDR3aa: CSARGGFTADGYTF
CDR3nt: TGCAGTGCTAGAGGGGGCTTTACGGCGGATGGCTACACCTTC

d_gene: NA
j_gene: TRBJ1-1
abundance: many
v_gene: TRBV28
CDR3aa: CASRELSTEAFF
CDR3nt: TGTGCCAGCAGAGAACTGAGCACTGAAGCTTTCTTT

d_gene: TRBD1
j_gene: TRBJ2-7
abundance: many
v_gene: TRBV4-3
CDR3aa: CASSQDTGGGYEQYF
CDR3nt: TGCGCCAGCAGCCAAGATACAGGGGGAGGCTACGAGCAGTACTTC

d_gene: NA
j_gene: TRBJ2-2
abundance: many
v_gene: TRBV5-1
CDR3aa: CASSLETPWETGELFF
CDR3nt: TGCGCCAGCAGCTTGGAGACCCCATGGGAGACCGGGGAGCTGTTTTTT

d_gene: NA
j_gene: TRBJ1-3
abundance: many
v_gene: TRBV6-5
CDR3aa: CASSYGGLLGSGNTIYF
CDR3nt: TGTGCCAGCAGTTACGGGGGACTCCTCGGCTCTGGAAACACCATATATTTT